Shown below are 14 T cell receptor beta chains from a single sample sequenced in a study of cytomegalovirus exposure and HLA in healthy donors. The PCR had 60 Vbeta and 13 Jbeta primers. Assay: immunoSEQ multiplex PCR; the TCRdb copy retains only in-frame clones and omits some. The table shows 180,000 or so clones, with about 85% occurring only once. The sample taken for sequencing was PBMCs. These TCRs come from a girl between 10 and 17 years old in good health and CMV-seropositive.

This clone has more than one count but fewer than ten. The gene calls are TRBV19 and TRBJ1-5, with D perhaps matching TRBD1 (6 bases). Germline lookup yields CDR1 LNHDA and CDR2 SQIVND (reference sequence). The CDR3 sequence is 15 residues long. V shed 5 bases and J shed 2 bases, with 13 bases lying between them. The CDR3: CASSPGQQGNQPQHF. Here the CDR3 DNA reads TGTGCCAGTAGTCCGGGACAACAAGGCAATCAGCCCCAGCATTTT.

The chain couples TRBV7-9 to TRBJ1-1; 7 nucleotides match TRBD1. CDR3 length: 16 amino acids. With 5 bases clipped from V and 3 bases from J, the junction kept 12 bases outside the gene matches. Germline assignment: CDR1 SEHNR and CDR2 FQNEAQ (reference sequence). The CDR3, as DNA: TGTGCCAGCAGCCTGTATACAGGGGTGAAGGACACTGAAGCTTTCTTT. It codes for CASSLYTGVKDTEAFF.

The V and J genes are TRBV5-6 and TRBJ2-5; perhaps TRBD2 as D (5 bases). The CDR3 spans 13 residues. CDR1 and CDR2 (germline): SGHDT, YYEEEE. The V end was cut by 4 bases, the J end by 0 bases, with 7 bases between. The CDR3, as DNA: TGTGCCAGCAGCATGGACTACCAAGAGACCCAGTACTTC. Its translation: CASSMDYQETQYF.

The CDR3 nucleotides read TGCGCCAGCAGCATAGGGACAGGGGCCGAAGCTTTCTTT. As protein: CASSIGTGAEAFF. This sequence joins TRBV5-1 and TRBJ1-1; 10 nucleotides agree with TRBD1. The V segment lost 4 bases and the J segment 8 bases; nucleotides outside the gene matches: 5. The CDR3 is made up of 13 amino acids. Germline V gene data show CDR1 as SGHRS and CDR2 as YFSETQ.

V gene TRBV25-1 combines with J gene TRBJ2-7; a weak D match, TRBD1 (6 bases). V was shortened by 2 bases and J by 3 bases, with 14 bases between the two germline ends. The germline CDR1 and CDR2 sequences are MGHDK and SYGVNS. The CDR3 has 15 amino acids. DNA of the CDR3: TGTGCCAGCAGTGAAGGGGGCGGAGTTTACTACGAGCAGTACTTC. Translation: CASSEGGGVYYEQYF.

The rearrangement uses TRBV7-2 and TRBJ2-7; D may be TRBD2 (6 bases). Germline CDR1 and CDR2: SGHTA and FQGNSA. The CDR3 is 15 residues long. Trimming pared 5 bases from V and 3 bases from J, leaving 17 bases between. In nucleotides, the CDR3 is TGTGCCAGCAGCCCCCTGATGGAGGGACGCTACGAGCAGTACTTC. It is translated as CASSPLMEGRYEQYF.

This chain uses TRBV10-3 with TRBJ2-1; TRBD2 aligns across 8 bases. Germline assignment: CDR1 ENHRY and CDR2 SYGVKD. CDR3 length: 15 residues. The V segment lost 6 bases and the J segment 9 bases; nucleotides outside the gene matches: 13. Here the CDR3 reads CAIRASQREMGEQFF. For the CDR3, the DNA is TGTGCCATCAGGGCTAGCCAGCGGGAGATGGGTGAGCAGTTCTTC.

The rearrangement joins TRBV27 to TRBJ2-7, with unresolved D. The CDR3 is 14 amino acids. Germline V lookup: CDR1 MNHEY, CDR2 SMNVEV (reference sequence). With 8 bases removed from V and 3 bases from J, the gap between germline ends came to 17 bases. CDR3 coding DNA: TGTGCCAGCTCCTTCGGCCCACAGAACTACGAGCAGTACTTC. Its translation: CASSFGPQNYEQYF.

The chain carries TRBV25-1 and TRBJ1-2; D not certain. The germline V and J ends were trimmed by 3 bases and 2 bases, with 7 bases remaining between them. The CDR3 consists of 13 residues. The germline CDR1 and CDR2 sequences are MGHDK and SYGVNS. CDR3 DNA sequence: TGTGCCAGCAGTGACCAGGTGAACTATGGCTACACCTTC. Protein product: CASSDQVNYGYTF.

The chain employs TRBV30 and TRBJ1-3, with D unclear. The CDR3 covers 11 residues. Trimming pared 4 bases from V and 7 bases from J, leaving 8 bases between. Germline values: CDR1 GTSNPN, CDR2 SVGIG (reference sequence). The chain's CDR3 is CAWNTRNTIYF. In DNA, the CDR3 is TGTGCCTGGAACACGCGGAACACCATATATTTT. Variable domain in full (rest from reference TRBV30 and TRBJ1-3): SQTIHQWPATLVQPVGSPLSLECTVEGTSNPNLYWYRQAAGRGLQLLFYSVGIGQISSEVPQNLSASRPQDRQFILSSKKLLLSDSGFYLCAWNTRNTIYFGEGSWLTVV.

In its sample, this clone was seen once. CDR3 DNA: TGTGCCAGCAGTGTAGGTCTGGGGGGAGGAAATGAAAAACTGTTTTTT. Translated, it gives CASSVGLGGGNEKLFF. This chain connects TRBV6-1 to TRBJ1-4, with D possibly TRBD1 on 5 matching bases. This CDR3 has 16 amino acids. Germline values: CDR1 MNHNS, CDR2 SASEGT. Trimming removed 4 bases at V and 5 bases at J, with 17 bases between.

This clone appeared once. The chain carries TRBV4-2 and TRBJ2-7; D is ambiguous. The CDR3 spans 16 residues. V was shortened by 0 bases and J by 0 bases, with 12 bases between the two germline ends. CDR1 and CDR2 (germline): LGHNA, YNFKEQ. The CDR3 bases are TGTGCCAGCAGCCAAGAGTTTACAGTTAACTCCTACGAGCAGTACTTC. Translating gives CASSQEFTVNSYEQYF.

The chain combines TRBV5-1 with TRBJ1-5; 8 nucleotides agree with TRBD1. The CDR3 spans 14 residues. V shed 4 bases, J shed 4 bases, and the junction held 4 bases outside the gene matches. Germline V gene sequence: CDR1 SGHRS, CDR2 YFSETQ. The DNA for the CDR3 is TGCGCCAGCAGCGGAGGACAGGGAAATCAGCCCCAGCATTTT. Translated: CASSGGQGNQPQHF.

For the CDR3, the DNA is TGTGCCAGCAGTGAATCGGGGACTAGTATCACCGGGGAGCTGTTTTTT. Amino acids: CASSESGTSITGELFF. The gene calls are TRBV2 and TRBJ2-2; TRBD2 agrees at 8 bases. CDR1 and CDR2 (germline): SNHLY, FYNNEI. The trim removed 2 bases at V and 4 bases at J, leaving 6 bases unmatched. The CDR3 consists of 16 residues. The full variable domain, completed using reference TRBV2 and TRBJ2-2, is EPEVTQTPSHQVTQMGQEVILRCVPISNHLYFYWYRQILGQKVEFLVSFYNNEISEKSEIFDDQFSVERPDGSNFTLKIRSTKLEDSAMYFCASSESGTSITGELFFGEGSRLTVL.